The next 29 T cell receptor beta chains were all read from a single sample in a study of cytomegalovirus exposure and HLA in healthy donors. The PCR had 60 Vbeta and 13 Jbeta primers. Measured with immunoSEQ multiplex PCR; TCRdb has only the in-frame clones, and not every one. In the table there are about 140,000 clones, around 84% of which are singletons. Sequenced sample: PBMCs. These receptors all come from a man aged 50 to 60 in good health and CMV-seronegative.

This clone was seen only once. This chain connects TRBV6-5 to TRBJ2-7; the match to TRBD2 covers 10 bases. This CDR3 is built from 15 residues. Germline V gene data show CDR1 as MNHEY and CDR2 as SVGAGI. Germline trimming cut 5 bases from V and 5 bases from J; bases unmatched to any gene: 9. CDR3 coding DNA: TGTGCCAGCAGTCTCTCTAGCGGGGGTGTACACGAGCAGTACTTC. Encoded protein: CASSLSSGGVHEQYF.

This chain connects TRBV7-9 to TRBJ2-5, with TRBD1 as a possible D gene (6 bases). Germline CDR1 and CDR2: SEHNR and FQNEAQ (reference sequence). The CDR3 consists of 14 residues. Trimming shortened V by 3 bases and J by 1 base, and 9 bases separated the two germline ends. Here the CDR3 reads CASSFGQSQETQYF. CDR3 DNA: TGTGCCAGCAGCTTCGGACAGTCCCAAGAGACCCAGTACTTC.

The V and J genes are TRBV29-1 and TRBJ1-1, with a tentative D call TRBD1 (5 bases). This CDR3 is built from 12 residues. V lost 6 bases and J lost 6, with 14 bases in between. Germline CDR1 and CDR2: SQVTM and ANQGSEA. Written as DNA, the CDR3 is TGCAGCGTGTCGGGGGATTCGGCTGAAGCTTTCTTT. It is translated as CSVSGDSAEAFF.

V and J are TRBV19 and TRBJ2-5, with 9 positions matching TRBD1. From germline, CDR1 is LNHDA and CDR2 SQIVND (reference sequence). This CDR3 comprises 14 residues. The V gene end was trimmed by 2 bases and the J gene end by 5 bases; junction bases not matched to a gene: 3. CDR3 region: CASSITGGRETQYF. The CDR3 coding sequence is TGTGCCAGTAGTATAACAGGGGGCCGGGAGACCCAGTACTTC.

The genes are TRBV27 and TRBJ2-7; perhaps TRBD2 as D (6 bases). The CDR3 loop spans 14 amino acids. Trimming cost V 8 bases and J 6 bases, with 20 bases left between them. The germline CDR1 and CDR2 sequences are MNHEY and SMNVEV (reference sequence). The CDR3 reads CASYRLDRPGEQYF. CDR3 DNA sequence: TGTGCCAGCTACCGACTAGACCGTCCGGGCGAGCAGTACTTC.

V usage is TRBV13 and J usage is TRBJ2-5; 7 nucleotides match TRBD2. The J call may be in error: the DNA end matches TRBJ2-7 better. The CDR3 consists of 15 residues. Per the germline V gene, CDR1 is PRHDT and CDR2 is FYEKMQ (reference sequence). The CDR3 nucleotides are TGTGCCAGCAGCGAACGGGCGGGAGCTGAGTACGAGCAGTACTTC. Translating it yields CASSERAGAEYEQYF.

The chain carries TRBV7-2 and TRBJ1-1, with D perhaps matching TRBD1 (5 bases). Trimming cost V 6 bases and J 4 bases, with 15 bases left between them. Germline assignment: CDR1 SGHTA and CDR2 FQGNSA. The CDR3 totals 14 residues. The CDR3 is CASSSTIGGTEAFF. In DNA form, the CDR3 reads TGTGCCAGCAGTTCCACCATCGGGGGCACTGAAGCTTTCTTT.

The chain carries TRBV10-2 and TRBJ2-7; 10 nucleotides line up with TRBD1. The CDR3 has 15 amino acids. Trimming took 4 bases from V and 2 from J; bases not matched to a gene: 5. Germline V gives CDR1 WSHSY, CDR2 SAAADI. CDR3 sequence: CASSVSGQGTYEQYF. The CDR3 bases are TGCGCCAGCAGTGTATCGGGACAGGGGACCTACGAGCAGTACTTC.

The chain combines TRBV19 with TRBJ1-1, with 7 bases fitting TRBD1. V lost 5 bases, J lost 7 bases, and 10 bases stayed unmatched. Germline loops: CDR1 LNHDA, CDR2 SQIVND (reference sequence). The CDR3 contains 14 residues. DNA of the CDR3: TGTGCCAGTAGTGTGGACAGGTTCTTGGATGAAGCTTTCTTT. Translating it yields CASSVDRFLDEAFF.

This chain joins TRBV7-9 and TRBJ2-5; TRBD1 might be the D (5 bases). The germline V gene has CDR1 SEHNR and CDR2 FQNEAQ (reference sequence). The CDR3 has 16 residues. V shed 3 bases and J shed 4 bases, with 18 bases lying between them. The chain's CDR3 is CASSLGTTVAGETQYF. The CDR3 DNA sequence: TGTGCCAGCAGCTTGGGTACGACAGTAGCAGGAGAGACCCAGTACTTC.

CDR3 in amino acids: CASSQQQGLNQPQHF. The CDR3 bases are TGCGCCAGCAGCCAGCAACAGGGGCTAAATCAGCCCCAGCATTTT. The rearrangement links TRBV4-1 to TRBJ1-5; 7 nucleotides align to TRBD1. J was trimmed by 4 bases and V by 3 bases; bases with no gene match: 6. CDR3 size: 15 residues. CDR1 MGHRA and CDR2 YSYEKL come from the germline V gene.

The chain carries TRBV13 and TRBJ2-2; TRBD1 agrees at 8 bases. CDR3 length: 16 residues. V was clipped by 5 bases and J by 7 bases; unmatched bases: 12. The germline CDR1 and CDR2 sequences are PRHDT and FYEKMQ (reference sequence). This CDR3 reads CASSQRTGWQDGELFF. The CDR3 DNA sequence: TGTGCCAGCAGCCAGCGGACAGGGTGGCAGGACGGGGAGCTGTTTTTT. The full variable domain, completed using reference TRBV13 and TRBJ2-2, is AAGVIQSPRHLIKEKRETATLKCYPIPRHDTVYWYQQGPGQDPQFLISFYEKMQSDKGSIPDRFSAQQFSDYHSELNMSSLELGDSALYFCASSQRTGWQDGELFFGEGSRLTVL.

This clone was counted once. The chain links TRBV18 to TRBJ2-7; 9 nucleotides line up with TRBD1. CDR3 size: 14 residues. The V segment lost 2 bases and the J segment 5 bases; nucleotides outside the gene matches: 4. Germline V gene data show CDR1 as KGHSH and CDR2 as LQKENI. The DNA for the CDR3 is TGTGCCAGCTCACCAAGACAGGGGGACAACGAGCAGTACTTC. Its protein product is CASSPRQGDNEQYF.

The gene calls are TRBV21-1 and TRBJ2-7; the table names TRBD2, a call not compared with the DNA. TRBV21-1 is a pseudogene locus. The CDR3 runs to 15 residues. CDR3 coding DNA: TGTGCCAGCACCCATAGCGGGAAAGGCCCCTACGAGCAGTACTTC. This gives the protein CASTHSGKGPYEQYF.

As for this clone: The junction and the germline gene differ at one end; a read error may be behind it. The chain joins TRBV7-7 to TRBJ2-3; possible D gene TRBD2, 5 bases. The CDR3 is 12 residues long. The germline V gene encodes CDR1 SSHAT and CDR2 FNYEAQ (reference sequence). The CDR3 sequence: CASSSEGGTQYF. In DNA, the CDR3 is TGTGCTAGCAGCTCCGAAGGAGGTACGCAGTATTTT.

The CDR3, as DNA: TGTGCCAGCAGTTACTCGACTCTTATGCGGAACAATGAGCAGTTCTTC. Protein product: CASSYSTLMRNNEQFF. This chain links TRBV6-6 with TRBJ2-1; D remains ambiguous. From germline, CDR1 is MNHNY and CDR2 SVGAGI (reference sequence). V dropped 0 bases and J dropped 5 bases, with 14 bases sitting between them. This CDR3 region has 16 residues.

The rearrangement links TRBV19 to TRBJ2-1; 13 nucleotides agree with TRBD2. The CDR3 extends over 19 amino acids. V lost 5 bases and J lost 10; bases outside the gene matches: 20. Germline lookup yields CDR1 LNHDA and CDR2 SQIVND (reference sequence). CDR3 sequence (DNA): TGTGCCAGTAGTTCGACTAGCGGGAGGACCTTGAACCCAAGGTCGGAGCAGTTCTTC. This translates into CASSSTSGRTLNPRSEQFF.

The chain recombines TRBV20-1 with TRBJ1-1; 8 bases line up with TRBD1. There are 11 residues in the CDR3. V lost 3 bases, J lost 13 bases, and 7 bases stayed unmatched. Per the germline V gene, CDR1 is DFQATT and CDR2 is SNEGSKA (reference sequence). In nucleotides, the CDR3 is TGCAGTGCTAGTGGACAGGGTGTGGTTTTCTTT. This sequence encodes CSASGQGVVFF.

In this sample, this clone turned up once. The rearrangement links TRBV5-1 to TRBJ2-7; tentatively, D is TRBD1 (6 bases). The CDR3 extends over 14 amino acids. Trimming shortened V by 4 bases and J by 2 bases, and 13 bases separated the two germline ends. Germline V gene data show CDR1 as SGHRS and CDR2 as YFSETQ. CDR3 DNA sequence: TGCGCCAGCAGCCCCACAGGGTCCCCCTACGAGCAGTACTTC. Its translation is CASSPTGSPYEQYF.

This clone was recorded a few times. The chain has TRBV11-2 and TRBJ2-3, with 10 bases fitting TRBD1. The CDR3 is 15 residues long. Germline V gene data show CDR1 as SGHAT and CDR2 as FQNNGV. The ends lost 3 bases at V and 3 bases at J; junction bases unmatched: 3. CDR3 sequence reads: CASSLGQGRTDTQYF. CDR3 coding DNA: TGTGCCAGCAGCTTGGGACAGGGGAGAACAGATACGCAGTATTTT. Using reference TRBV11-2 and TRBJ2-3 for the parts outside the CDR3, the full variable domain is EAGVAQSPRYKIIEKRQSVAFWCNPISGHATLYWYQQILGQGPKLLIQFQNNGVVDDSQLPKDRFSAERLKGVDSTLKIQPAKLEDSAVYLCASSLGQGRTDTQYFGPGTRLTVL.

The chain links TRBV18 to TRBJ2-7, with TRBD2 identical over 13 bases. V dropped 3 bases and J dropped 6; count of bases not matched to a gene: 11. This CDR3 spans 17 amino acids. CDR1 and CDR2 from the germline V gene are KGHSH and LQKENI. The CDR3: CASSPKTGTSGISEQYF. The CDR3, as DNA: TGTGCCAGCTCACCTAAGACCGGGACTAGCGGGATCTCCGAGCAGTACTTC.

The sample holds a few counts of this clone. The rearrangement links TRBV29-1 to TRBJ1-2; TRBD1 agrees at 9 bases. V lost 6 bases and J lost 2; bases outside the gene matches: 7. The CDR3 runs 14 residues. Germline V CDR1 and CDR2: SQVTM, ANQGSEA. The CDR3 here is CSVSRGTGNYGYTF. Here the CDR3 DNA reads TGCAGCGTCTCCCGTGGGACAGGGAACTATGGCTACACCTTC. The full variable domain, in which reference TRBV29-1 and TRBJ1-2 provide the parts outside the CDR3, is SAVISQKPSRDICQRGTSLTIQCQVDSQVTMMFWYRQQPGQSLTLIATANQGSEATYESGFVIDKFPISRPNLTFSTLTVSNMSPEDSSIYLCSVSRGTGNYGYTFGSGTRLTVV.

In regard to this clone: The junction departs from germline at one end; a sequencing error may be responsible. The chain joins TRBV29-1 to TRBJ2-7; 10 nucleotides align to TRBD1. This CDR3 has 13 residues. Germline CDR1 and CDR2: SQVTM and ANQGSEA. CDR3 in amino acids: CSVKDRGPYEQYF. The CDR3, as DNA: TGCAGCGTTAAAGACAGGGGGCCCTACGAGCAGTACTTC.

The V call is TRBV21-1, the J call TRBJ1-1; TRBD1, the D gene given by the table, was not confirmed from the DNA. TRBV21-1 is classified as a pseudogene. The CDR3 loop spans 17 amino acids. As DNA, the CDR3 is TGTGCCAGCAGCTCCCGAGAGACAGGCCCCATACAGGGTTTGGCTTTCTTT. It yields the protein CASSSRETGPIQGLAFF.

This chain connects TRBV15 to TRBJ1-3, with a possible D match to TRBD1 (6 bases). Germline V gene sequence: CDR1 LNHNV, CDR2 YYDKDF (reference sequence). The V end lost 1 base, the J end lost 2 bases, and 12 bases lay between the germline ends. The CDR3 is made up of 16 amino acids. CDR3 DNA: TGTGCCACCAGCAGAGCCCGGGGGGCTGCTGGAAACACCATATATTTT. It encodes CATSRARGAAGNTIYF. Supplemented by reference TRBV15 and TRBJ1-3, the full variable domain reads DAMVIQNPRYQVTQFGKPVTLSCSQTLNHNVMYWYQQKSSQAPKLLFHYYDKDFNNEADTPDNFQSRRPNTSFCFLDIRSPGLGDTAMYLCATSRARGAAGNTIYFGEGSWLTVV.

The rearrangement joins TRBV5-1 to TRBJ2-3; TRBD2 is a possible D gene (7 bases). The CDR3 length is 17 residues. CDR1 SGHRS and CDR2 YFSETQ come from the germline V gene. The ends were cut back, 0 bases at V and 0 bases at J, with 14 bases in the middle. The CDR3 region is CASSLGGGGPSTDTQYF. The CDR3 nucleotides read TGCGCCAGCAGCTTGGGAGGCGGGGGCCCTAGCACAGATACGCAGTATTTT. The full variable domain, in which reference TRBV5-1 and TRBJ2-3 provide the parts outside the CDR3, is KAGVTQTPRYLIKTRGQQVTLSCSPISGHRSVSWYQQTPGQGLQFLFEYFSETQRNKGNFPGRFSGRQFSNSRSEMNVSTLELGDSALYLCASSLGGGGPSTDTQYFGPGTRLTVL.

The V and J genes are TRBV7-2 and TRBJ2-7; the match to TRBD2 covers 9 bases. Germline V gives CDR1 SGHTA, CDR2 FQGNSA. The CDR3 contains 16 residues. V gave up 3 bases and J gave up 3 bases; unmatched junction bases: 9. CDR3 coding DNA: TGTGCCAGCAGCTTGAGGGGGCGGGAGGGGATCTACGAGCAGTACTTC. This encodes CASSLRGREGIYEQYF.

This rearrangement joins TRBV27 to TRBJ1-6; D gene uncertain. CDR3 length: 15 amino acids. The V gene's germline CDR1 is MNHEY and CDR2 SMNVEV (reference sequence). V lost 10 bases and J 0 bases, leaving 13 bases between the germline ends. CDR3 region: CATTRGSSYNSPLHF. The CDR3 coding sequence is TGTGCCACCACGAGAGGGTCCTCCTATAATTCACCCCTCCACTTT.

V usage is TRBV5-1 and J usage is TRBJ2-2; TRBD2 aligns across 11 bases. The ends lost 4 bases at V and 4 bases at J; junction bases unmatched: 6. Per germline, CDR1 SGHRS and CDR2 YFSETQ. The CDR3 is 16 residues long. CDR3 DNA sequence: TGCGCCAGCAGCCCCGGGACTAGCGGATTCACCGGGGAGCTGTTTTTT. As protein: CASSPGTSGFTGELFF.